The 26 T cell receptor beta chains reported below all come from one sample, sequenced in a study of control samples from healthy donors and cancer patients. TCRdb keeps only in-frame clones here, not all; method: immunoSEQ multiplex PCR. The sample includes around 130,000 clones, around 93% of them seen just once. The sequenced material came from blood. Source of these receptors: a man aged 18 to 29 in good health.

This chain connects TRBV18 to TRBJ1-5; weak D call: TRBD1 (5 bases). CDR3 size: 14 residues. From germline, CDR1 is KGHSH and CDR2 LQKENI. The V end lost 2 bases, the J end lost 5 bases, and 10 bases lay between the germline ends. In nucleotides, the CDR3 is TGTGCCAGCTCACCATTGGGGACTGATCAGCCCCAGCATTTT. Its protein is CASSPLGTDQPQHF.

The chain joins TRBV5-1 to TRBJ2-1; the D gene is possibly TRBD1 (5 bases). The CDR3 totals 16 residues. From germline, CDR1 is SGHRS and CDR2 YFSETQ. V gave up 4 bases and J gave up 0 bases, with 14 bases separating them. The CDR3 loop is CASSPTVRSSYNEQFF. DNA for the CDR3: TGCGCCAGCAGCCCGACAGTCCGGAGCTCCTACAATGAGCAGTTCTTC.

The chain has TRBV7-3 and TRBJ2-2, with TRBD1 matching over 9 bases. The germline gives CDR1 SGHTA, CDR2 FQGTGA. The CDR3 sequence is 15 residues long. Trimming took 6 bases from V and 4 from J; bases not matched to a gene: 6. In nucleotides, the CDR3 is TGTGCCAGCAGTCCCACAGGGGGCTTCACCGGGGAGCTGTTTTTT. Translating it yields CASSPTGGFTGELFF.

The gene calls are TRBV25-1 and TRBJ1-5; the match to TRBD1 covers 7 bases. After removal of 4 bases from V and 5 bases from J, the junction contained 5 bases not matched to a gene. This CDR3 spans 14 amino acids. Per germline, CDR1 MGHDK and CDR2 SYGVNS. CDR3 bases: TGTGCCAGCAGTGCCCCAGGGGGACATCAGCCCCAGCATTTT. Translating it yields CASSAPGGHQPQHF. Full variable domain (missing parts from reference TRBV25-1 and TRBJ1-5): EADIYQTPRYLVIGTGKKITLECSQTMGHDKMYWYQQDPGMELHLIHYSYGVNSTEKGDLSSESTVSRIRTEHFPLTLESARPSHTSQYLCASSAPGGHQPQHFGDGTRLSIL.

The rearrangement joins TRBV5-1 to TRBJ2-3, with TRBD1 identical over 8 bases. Germline V gene data show CDR1 as SGHRS and CDR2 as YFSETQ. This CDR3 comprises 16 residues. The junction had 12 bases not matched to a gene; V was cut back by 0 bases and J by 9 bases. The CDR3 nucleotides are TGCGCCAGCAGCTTGGAGCTAGGGACAGGCTCTTGGACGCAGTATTTT. Translation: CASSLELGTGSWTQYF.

The chain employs TRBV5-1 and TRBJ2-2; 10 nucleotides line up with TRBD1. Per the germline V gene, CDR1 is SGHRS and CDR2 is YFSETQ. V lost 4 bases and J lost 7; bases outside the gene matches: 13. This CDR3 contains 17 residues. Here the CDR3 reads CASSITGTGELGGELFF. The CDR3 DNA sequence: TGCGCCAGCAGCATCACCGGGACAGGGGAATTAGGCGGGGAGCTGTTTTTT.

The gene calls are TRBV11-1 and TRBJ1-1; TRBD1 is a possible D gene (5 bases). This CDR3 spans 15 amino acids. Germline V gives CDR1 SGHAT, CDR2 FQDESV (reference sequence). V was pared by 2 bases and J by 1 base, with 11 bases between. The DNA for the CDR3 is TGTGCCAGCAGCTTATATGACGGGACGAACACTGAAGCTTTCTTT. This sequence encodes CASSLYDGTNTEAFF.

V is TRBV6-4 and J is TRBJ1-1; a possible D gene is TRBD1 (5 bases). Trimming removed 9 bases at V and 5 bases at J, with 16 bases between. The germline V gene has CDR1 MRHNA and CDR2 SNTAGT. The CDR3 has 13 amino acids. The CDR3 DNA reads as TGTGCCAGTTCGATGGGGTGGGGGACTGAAGCTTTCTTT. Its translation: CASSMGWGTEAFF.

This sequence joins TRBV5-1 and TRBJ1-4; 10 bases are shared with TRBD1. The ends lost 0 bases at V and 7 bases at J; junction bases unmatched: 6. The CDR3 length is 16 residues. Germline V gives CDR1 SGHRS, CDR2 YFSETQ. The CDR3 protein is CASSLGPTGGSEKLFF. The CDR3 DNA reads as TGCGCCAGCAGCTTGGGGCCGACAGGGGGCTCTGAAAAACTGTTTTTT.

This clone was detected only once. This chain links TRBV5-1 with TRBJ1-6, with no clear D. This CDR3 comprises 18 residues. Germline V gives CDR1 SGHRS, CDR2 YFSETQ. V was cut by 0 bases and J by 2 bases, with 15 bases left in between. This CDR3 is CASSLVPPAGTYNSPLHF. The CDR3 DNA reads TGCGCCAGCAGCTTGGTCCCCCCGGCCGGGACCTATAATTCACCCCTCCACTTT.

The gene calls are TRBV5-1 and TRBJ1-2, with 9 bases identical to TRBD1. Losses at the gene ends were 6 bases for V and 5 bases for J; bases not matched to a gene: 8. CDR3 length: 14 residues. In germline, CDR1 is SGHRS, CDR2 YFSETQ. The CDR3 spells CASTLRQGGYGYTF. Written as DNA, the CDR3 is TGCGCCAGCACCCTGCGACAGGGGGGTTATGGCTACACCTTC.

This chain uses TRBV6-5 with TRBJ2-5; D remains unclear. Germline values: CDR1 MNHEY, CDR2 SVGAGI. Trimming stripped 6 bases from V and 5 bases from J, with 13 bases between. The CDR3 contains 13 residues. As DNA, the CDR3 is TGTGCCAGCAGCTCGATAAGCTGGGAGACCCAGTACTTC. It codes for CASSSISWETQYF.

The chain is built from TRBV24-1 and TRBJ1-2; D not certain. Per germline, CDR1 KGHDR and CDR2 SFDVKD. This CDR3 spans 14 amino acids. Trimming stripped 4 bases from V and 2 bases from J, with 10 bases between. The CDR3 here is CATSDPNRNYGYTF. The CDR3 nucleotides are TGTGCCACCAGTGACCCCAACCGAAACTATGGCTACACCTTC.

There are a few counts of this clone. The rearrangement uses TRBV4-1 and TRBJ1-6; 7 positions agree with TRBD1. The CDR3 extends over 16 amino acids. Germline V gene data show CDR1 as MGHRA and CDR2 as YSYEKL. Losses at the gene ends were 1 base for V and 6 bases for J; bases not matched to a gene: 6. Here the CDR3 reads CASSQGPGQINSPLHF. In DNA, the CDR3 is TGCGCCAGCAGCCAAGGTCCGGGACAGATTAATTCACCCCTCCACTTT.

This clone was detected once. The chain combines TRBV4-1 with TRBJ2-1, with D perhaps given as TRBD1 or TRBD2 (5 bases each). The CDR3 has 13 amino acids. Germline V gene lookup returns CDR1 MGHRA and CDR2 YSYEKL. The germline V and J ends were trimmed by 2 bases and 11 bases, with 13 bases remaining between them. The CDR3 DNA is TGCGCCAGCAGCCAAACTTTGGGGGAACAGCAGTTCTTC. Translated: CASSQTLGEQQFF.

The rearrangement links TRBV2 to TRBJ1-4, with D maybe TRBD1 (5 bases). V was cut by 0 bases and J by 8 bases, with 16 bases left in between. Germline loops: CDR1 SNHLY, CDR2 FYNNEI. The CDR3 is made up of 16 amino acids. The CDR3 spells CASSEAKGREREKLFF. CDR3 nucleotide sequence: TGTGCCAGCAGTGAAGCGAAGGGCAGGGAGAGAGAAAAACTGTTTTTT.

The chain recombines TRBV9 with TRBJ2-5; 10 nucleotides match TRBD2. Germline V lookup: CDR1 SGDLS, CDR2 YYNGEE. The CDR3 sequence is 19 residues long. Losses at the gene ends were 0 bases for V and 7 bases for J; bases not matched to a gene: 18. Written as DNA, the CDR3 is TGTGCCAGCAGCGTAGGACTAGCGGGCTCCACCGGTCGGCTAGGGACCCAGTACTTC. Protein: CASSVGLAGSTGRLGTQYF.

The gene calls are TRBV27 and TRBJ1-2; D not certain. V lost 2 bases to trimming and J lost 5 bases, with 21 bases between them. CDR3 length: 17 residues. The germline CDR1 and CDR2 sequences are MNHEY and SMNVEV (reference sequence). CDR3 sequence reads: CASSLTGLLGISYGYTF. CDR3 coding DNA: TGTGCCAGCAGTTTAACTGGCCTTCTGGGGATTTCGTATGGCTACACCTTC.

This clone has a single count. V is TRBV30 and J is TRBJ1-1; D is unresolved. The germline gives CDR1 GTSNPN, CDR2 SVGIG (reference sequence). Trimming took off 2 bases at V and 1 base at J, with 8 bases between the two ends. The CDR3 totals 13 residues. The CDR3 spells CAWSWTANTEAFF. CDR3 DNA sequence: TGTGCCTGGAGTTGGACGGCGAACACTGAAGCTTTCTTT. The full variable domain, in which reference TRBV30 and TRBJ1-1 provide the parts outside the CDR3, is SQTIHQWPATLVQPVGSPLSLECTVEGTSNPNLYWYRQAAGRGLQLLFYSVGIGQISSEVPQNLSASRPQDRQFILSSKKLLLSDSGFYLCAWSWTANTEAFFGQGTRLTVV.

The chain employs TRBV5-1 and TRBJ2-4; D not certain. Germline CDR1 is SGHRS and CDR2 is YFSETQ. The CDR3 contains 15 residues. Trimming took off 3 bases at V and 3 bases at J, with 13 bases between the two ends. The CDR3 loop is CASSSLDDGKNIQYF. The CDR3 region has the DNA TGCGCCAGCAGCTCCCTAGATGACGGCAAAAACATTCAGTACTTC. The entire variable domain, with the rest obtained from reference TRBV5-1 and TRBJ2-4, is as follows: KAGVTQTPRYLIKTRGQQVTLSCSPISGHRSVSWYQQTPGQGLQFLFEYFSETQRNKGNFPGRFSGRQFSNSRSEMNVSTLELGDSALYLCASSSLDDGKNIQYFGAGTRLSVL.

With respect to this clone: The limits of the CDR3 on the DNA are not certain, so only TCRdb's listed CDR3 is given. The chain is built from TRBV4-1 and TRBJ1-2; the table's TRBD1 call for D was not verified on the DNA. Including both end residues, the CDR3 is 16 amino acids long. Germline lookup yields CDR1 MGHRA and CDR2 YSYEKL. CDR3 sequence: CASSPGGLRAGDGYTF.

This rearrangement joins TRBV19 to TRBJ2-1; D not resolved. This CDR3 is 15 amino acids long. Germline V CDR1 and CDR2: LNHDA, SQIVND (reference sequence). V was shortened by 8 bases and J by 5 bases, with 19 bases between the two germline ends. The CDR3 region has the DNA TGTGCCAGTTCAACCTTTGAGACTTCCAACAATGAGCAGTTCTTC. Translation gives CASSTFETSNNEQFF.

The gene calls are TRBV7-2 and TRBJ2-1; TRBD1 matches 8 bases. V lost 0 bases to trimming and J lost 7 bases; unmatched junction nucleotides: 8. This CDR3 has 16 residues. The germline V gene has CDR1 SGHTA and CDR2 FQGNSA. CDR3 amino acids: CASSLAGQGARNEQFF. The CDR3 bases are TGTGCCAGCAGCTTAGCGGGGCAGGGGGCGCGGAATGAGCAGTTCTTC.

This clone was counted once. V usage is TRBV2 and J usage is TRBJ1-6, with 8 nucleotides matching TRBD1. From germline, CDR1 is SNHLY and CDR2 FYNNEI. CDR3 length: 15 residues. V trimming: 6 bases; J trimming: 6 bases; junction bases outside the gene matches: 7. The DNA for the CDR3 is TGTGCCAGCAGGGACTGGGACAGGAGTAATTCACCCCTCCACTTT. It translates to CASRDWDRSNSPLHF.

The genes are TRBV30 and TRBJ1-5; D not resolved. V lost 2 bases and J 7 bases, leaving 9 bases between the germline ends. The CDR3 spans 12 residues. CDR1 GTSNPN and CDR2 SVGIG come from the germline V gene (reference sequence). Written as DNA, the CDR3 is TGTGCCTGGAGTTCAGGTTTCCAGCCCCAGCATTTT. This gives the protein CAWSSGFQPQHF.

This chain links TRBV6-2 or TRBV6-3 with TRBJ2-1, with TRBD2 identical over 8 bases. Losses at the gene ends were 0 bases for V and 9 bases for J; bases not matched to a gene: 7. The length of the CDR3 is 15 residues. The V gene's germline CDR1 is MNHEY and CDR2 SVGEGT. The CDR3 spells CASSYSGLGEAEQFF. The CDR3 DNA sequence: TGTGCCAGCAGTTACTCGGGACTAGGTGAGGCTGAGCAGTTCTTC.